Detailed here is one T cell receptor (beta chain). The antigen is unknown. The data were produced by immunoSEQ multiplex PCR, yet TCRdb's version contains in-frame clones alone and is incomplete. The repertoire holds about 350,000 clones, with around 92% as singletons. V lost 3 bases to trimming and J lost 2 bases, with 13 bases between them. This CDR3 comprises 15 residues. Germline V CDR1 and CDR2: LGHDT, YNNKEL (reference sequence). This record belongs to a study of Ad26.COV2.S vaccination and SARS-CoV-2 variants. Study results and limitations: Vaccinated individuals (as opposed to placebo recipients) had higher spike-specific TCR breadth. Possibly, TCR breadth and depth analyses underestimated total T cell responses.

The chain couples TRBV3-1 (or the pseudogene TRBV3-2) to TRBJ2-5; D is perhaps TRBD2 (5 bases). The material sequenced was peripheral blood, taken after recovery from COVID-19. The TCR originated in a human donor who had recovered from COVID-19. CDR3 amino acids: CASSQAHGLQETQYF. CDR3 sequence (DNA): TGTGCCAGCAGCCAGGCCCACGGACTTCAAGAGACCCAGTACTTC.